This entry lists 19 T cell receptor beta chains sequenced from one sample in a study of cytomegalovirus exposure and HLA in healthy donors. In the PCR, 60 Vbeta and 13 Jbeta primers were used. Sequencing was performed with immunoSEQ multiplex PCR; in TCRdb, only in-frame clones are kept and a portion is missing. The sample has over 100,000 clones; over 65% are singletons. The sequencing sample was made of PBMCs. The receptors here all came from a middle-aged woman in good health and CMV-seropositive.

This chain links TRBV10-1 with TRBJ1-2, with 8 bases lining up with TRBD1. The V segment lost 4 bases and the J segment 6 bases; nucleotides outside the gene matches: 4. Germline CDR1 reads WNHNN; CDR2 reads SYGVQD (reference sequence). The CDR3 sequence is 13 residues long. The CDR3 coding sequence is TGCGCCAGCAGTGTGAACAGGGGGAATGGCTACACCTTC. Its translation is CASSVNRGNGYTF.

V is TRBV5-1 and J is TRBJ2-7, with D maybe TRBD1 (5 bases). Germline CDR1 SGHRS, CDR2 YFSETQ. The ends were cut back, 2 bases at V and 0 bases at J, with 9 bases in the middle. The CDR3 sequence is 14 residues long. In nucleotides, the CDR3 is TGCGCCAGCAGCTTACAGGTTAGCTCCTACGAGCAGTACTTC. Translation gives CASSLQVSSYEQYF.

The V call is TRBV27, the J call TRBJ2-2, with D maybe TRBD1 (5 bases). This CDR3 is 14 amino acids long. Germline CDR1 reads MNHEY; CDR2 reads SMNVEV (reference sequence). V shed 3 bases and J shed 1 base, with 6 bases lying between them. CDR3 DNA sequence: TGTGCCAGCAGTTTCAGGGTGAACACCGGGGAGCTGTTTTTT. Encoded protein: CASSFRVNTGELFF.

This clone has only a few counts. V is TRBV4-2 and J is TRBJ1-2; TRBD1 might be the D (6 bases). Trimming removed 0 bases from V and 7 bases from J, with 9 bases in between. Germline V CDR1 and CDR2: LGHNA, YNFKEQ. The CDR3 is made up of 13 amino acids. CDR3 nucleotide sequence: TGTGCCAGCAGCCAAGATACAGGGCTTGGCTACACCTTC. Protein product: CASSQDTGLGYTF.

The table lists this clone with a few counts. This sequence joins TRBV6-5 and TRBJ1-1, with D maybe TRBD1 (5 bases). V lost 7 bases and J lost 4, with 13 bases in between. In germline, CDR1 is MNHEY, CDR2 SVGAGI. CDR3 length: 13 residues. This CDR3 reads CASTPIGGTEAFF. In DNA form, the CDR3 reads TGTGCCAGCACCCCCATCGGGGGCACTGAAGCTTTCTTT.

This clone was recorded a few times. The gene calls are TRBV18 and TRBJ1-1, with D possibly TRBD1 on 5 matching bases. The CDR3 loop spans 15 amino acids. Looked up from germline, CDR1 is KGHSH and CDR2 is LQKENI. V was shortened by 0 bases and J by 4 bases, with 12 bases between the two germline ends. CDR3 DNA sequence: TGTGCCAGCTCACCACCGGGGGGGTGGGTCACTGAAGCTTTCTTT. Its translation is CASSPPGGWVTEAFF.

The chain uses TRBV5-6 and TRBJ2-4, with D tentatively TRBD1 (6 bases). Deletions cut 0 bases from V and 0 bases from J, with 13 bases between. The V gene's germline CDR1 is SGHDT and CDR2 YYEEEE. The CDR3 contains 17 residues. In DNA, the CDR3 is TGTGCCAGCAGCTTGGGAAAGGCAGGGGCAGCCAAAAACATTCAGTACTTC. Translation gives CASSLGKAGAAKNIQYF.

The J gene is TRBJ2-1, the V gene TRBV7-8; weak D call: TRBD1 (5 bases). Germline CDR1 and CDR2: SGHVS and FQNEAQ. This CDR3 comprises 11 residues. The V end lost 5 bases, the J end lost 16 bases, and 15 bases lay between the germline ends. For the CDR3, the DNA is TGTGCCAGCAGCGAAGGGGCTAGGTCTTTCTTC. Protein product: CASSEGARSFF.

The V gene is TRBV6-6, the J gene TRBJ1-5; a weak D match, TRBD1 (5 bases). From germline, CDR1 is MNHNY and CDR2 SVGAGI (reference sequence). With 6 bases removed from V and 0 bases from J, the gap between germline ends came to 15 bases. The CDR3 covers 16 residues. CDR3 in DNA: TGTGCCAGCAGCTATATTCCAGGGTCTAGCAATCAGCCCCAGCATTTT. Translating it yields CASSYIPGSSNQPQHF.

This chain joins TRBV30 and TRBJ1-2; tentative D call: TRBD1 (6 bases). Trimming took off 4 bases at V and 9 bases at J, with 21 bases between the two ends. The CDR3 runs 14 residues. Germline V gene lookup returns CDR1 GTSNPN and CDR2 SVGIG (reference sequence). The CDR3 protein is CAWMGAGDRVRYTF. DNA of the CDR3: TGTGCCTGGATGGGGGCAGGGGACCGGGTTCGCTACACCTTC.

CDR3 coding DNA: TGTGCCAGCAGCCCCGCAGGGGATTCCTATGGCTACACCTTC. Residues: CASSPAGDSYGYTF. The chain has TRBV7-9 and TRBJ1-2; maybe TRBD1 (6 bases). The CDR3 spans 14 residues. Germline values: CDR1 SEHNR, CDR2 FQNEAQ (reference sequence). V was clipped by 5 bases and J by 4 bases, with 14 bases between them.

The V and J genes are TRBV19 and TRBJ2-1; D is unresolved. Per germline, CDR1 LNHDA and CDR2 SQIVND (reference sequence). This CDR3 is 15 amino acids long. Trimming cost V 3 bases and J 5 bases, with 14 bases left between them. CDR3 loop: CASSIVRIHDNEQFF. The CDR3 bases are TGTGCCAGTAGTATTGTCAGGATACACGACAATGAGCAGTTCTTC. Using reference TRBV19 and TRBJ2-1 for the parts outside the CDR3, the full variable domain is DGGITQSPKYLFRKEGQNVTLSCEQNLNHDAMYWYRQDPGQGLRLIYYSQIVNDFQKGDIAEGYSVSREKKESFPLTVTSAQKNPTAFYLCASSIVRIHDNEQFFGPGTRLTVL.

The chain links TRBV10-3 to TRBJ2-2; tentative D call: TRBD2 (6 bases). The CDR3 sequence is 17 residues long. Trimming removed 8 bases at V and 0 bases at J, with 19 bases between. The germline V gene encodes CDR1 ENHRY and CDR2 SYGVKD. Here the CDR3 DNA reads TGTGCCATCGGGAAGTTGGTAGCGGAGGCGAACACCGGGGAGCTGTTTTTT. As protein: CAIGKLVAEANTGELFF.

V gene TRBV5-1 combines with J gene TRBJ2-3; a weak D match, TRBD1 (5 bases). This CDR3 region has 14 residues. V was trimmed by 4 bases and J by 2 bases, leaving 11 bases between them. The germline V gene encodes CDR1 SGHRS and CDR2 YFSETQ. The DNA of the CDR3 is TGCGCCAGCAGCCCTCGACAGCTCACAGATACGCAGTATTTT. It yields the protein CASSPRQLTDTQYF.

This sequence joins TRBV11-2 and TRBJ2-7; D is perhaps TRBD1 (6 bases). V was trimmed by 2 bases and J by 7 bases, leaving 21 bases between them. In germline, CDR1 is SGHAT, CDR2 FQNNGV. This CDR3 is built from 16 residues. CDR3 in DNA: TGTGCCAGCAGCTTACCTGGGGGTACAGGGCCGCGGGAGCAGTACTTC. This sequence encodes CASSLPGGTGPREQYF.

This clone was found a few times. The CDR3 nucleotides are TGCGCCAGCAGTGAGGGCGGGGGGGCTTACAATGAGCAGTTCTTC. This gives the protein CASSEGGGAYNEQFF. The chain employs TRBV10-2 and TRBJ2-1, with 9 bases identical to TRBD2. Trimming removed 2 bases from V and 4 bases from J; junction bases left unmatched: 3. CDR1 is WSHSY, CDR2 SAAADI, per germline. The CDR3 sequence is 15 residues long.

The rearrangement joins TRBV28 to TRBJ1-1; D possibly corresponds to TRBD1 (6 bases). The CDR3 extends over 15 amino acids. In germline, CDR1 is MDHEN, CDR2 SYDVKM. Trimming stripped 5 bases from V and 5 bases from J, with 18 bases between. The CDR3 loop is CASSPGGAGQTEAFF. The DNA of the CDR3 is TGTGCCAGCAGTCCGGGGGGGGCAGGCCAAACTGAAGCTTTCTTT. Variable domain in full (rest from reference TRBV28 and TRBJ1-1): DVKVTQSSRYLVKRTGEKVFLECVQDMDHENMFWYRQDPGLGLRLIYFSYDVKMKEKGDIPEGYSVSREKKERFSLILESASTNQTSMYLCASSPGGAGQTEAFFGQGTRLTVV.

The chain links TRBV30 to TRBJ2-3; D may be TRBD2 (5 bases). V lost 1 base and J 3 bases, leaving 5 bases between the germline ends. The CDR3 runs to 12 residues. CDR1 is GTSNPN, CDR2 SVGIG, per germline (reference sequence). CDR3 residues: CAWSGTTDTQYF. CDR3 DNA: TGTGCCTGGAGTGGGACTACAGATACGCAGTATTTT. The variable domain in full, with the rest retrieved from reference TRBV30 and TRBJ2-3, is SQTIHQWPATLVQPVGSPLSLECTVEGTSNPNLYWYRQAAGRGLQLLFYSVGIGQISSEVPQNLSASRPQDRQFILSSKKLLLSDSGFYLCAWSGTTDTQYFGPGTRLTVL.

This clone was seen only once. The chain combines TRBV18 with TRBJ2-1; 10 bases line up with TRBD2. CDR1 and CDR2 (germline): KGHSH, LQKENI. The CDR3 has 16 residues. After removal of 3 bases from V and 4 bases from J, the junction contained 6 bases not matched to a gene. The CDR3 DNA sequence: TGTGCCAGCTCACCCCCTAGCGGGAGTTCTTACAATGAGCAGTTCTTC. This translates into CASSPPSGSSYNEQFF.